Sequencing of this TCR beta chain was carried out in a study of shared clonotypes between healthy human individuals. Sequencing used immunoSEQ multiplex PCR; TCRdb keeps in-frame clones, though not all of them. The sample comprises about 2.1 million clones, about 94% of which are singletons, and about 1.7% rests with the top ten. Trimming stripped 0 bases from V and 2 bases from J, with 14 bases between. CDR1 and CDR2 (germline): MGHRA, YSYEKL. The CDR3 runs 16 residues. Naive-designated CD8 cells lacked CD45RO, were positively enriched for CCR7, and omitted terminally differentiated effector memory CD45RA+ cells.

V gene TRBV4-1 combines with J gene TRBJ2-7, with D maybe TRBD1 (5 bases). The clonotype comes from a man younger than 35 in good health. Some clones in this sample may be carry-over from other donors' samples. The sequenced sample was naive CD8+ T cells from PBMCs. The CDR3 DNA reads TGCGCCAGCAGCCAAGAGGTGGGGCCGGCTGCCTACGAGCAGTACTTC. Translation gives CASSQEVGPAAYEQYF.